Listed below are T cell receptor beta chains from one sample, sequenced in a study of cytomegalovirus exposure and HLA in healthy donors. Clones were read by immunoSEQ multiplex PCR, and TCRdb kept only the in-frame ones, dropping some. The sample shows roughly 220,000 clones, roughly 70% of them seen only once. The material sequenced was PBMCs. The receptors here all came from a man in his forties or fifties in good health and CMV-seropositive. The CDR3 runs from the conserved cysteine through the conserved F or W. A D gene is named only where the DNA matches it firmly. The listing skips clone size in some rows; elsewhere it reads once, few, many or a size class.

once	TRBV5-1	TRBJ1-1	-	CASSLGYDKRAFF	TGCGCCAGCAGCTTGGGCTATGACAAAAGGGCTTTCTTT
few	TRBV7-3	TRBJ1-1	TRBD1	CASSLMGAGQGAEAFF	TGTGCCAGCAGCTTAATGGGGGCAGGTCAGGGGGCAGAAGCTTTCTTT
-	TRBV19	TRBJ1-1	-	CASSFQDSNTEAFF	TGTGCCAGTAGCTTCCAGGACAGTAACACTGAAGCTTTCTTT
-	TRBV18	TRBJ2-3	TRBD1	CASSPRTGDTDTQYF	TGTGCCAGCTCACCTAGGACAGGGGACACAGATACGCAGTATTTT
-	TRBV6-5	TRBJ1-2	TRBD1	CASSYPGQGAYGYTF	TGTGCCAGCAGTTACCCCGGACAGGGGGCTTATGGCTACACCTTC
once	TRBV9	TRBJ1-3	-	CASSVAPGRLGNTIYF	TGTGCCAGCAGCGTAGCCCCGGGAAGGTTGGGAAACACCATATATTTT
-	TRBV12-5	TRBJ1-6	-	CASGWGGRLDSPLHF	TGTGCTAGTGGTTGGGGGGGGCGCCTTGATTCACCCCTCCACTTT
once	TRBV2	TRBJ2-5	TRBD1	CASSYRPGQEGEETQYF	TGTGCCAGCAGCTATAGACCGGGACAGGAGGGGGAAGAGACCCAGTACTTC
-	TRBV7-2	TRBJ1-3	-	CASSPYRGSGNTIYF	TGTGCCAGCAGCCCTTACCGGGGCTCTGGAAACACCATATATTTT
-	TRBV18	TRBJ2-7	-	CASSPQRVPYEQYF	TGTGCCAGCTCACCACAGCGGGTACCCTACGAGCAGTACTTC
-	TRBV28	TRBJ2-7	TRBD1	CASRKTGSSYEQYF	TGTGCCAGCAGGAAGACAGGGTCCTCCTACGAGCAGTACTTC
-	TRBV5-4	TRBJ1-1	TRBD1	CASSRGQGDTEAFF	TGTGCCAGCAGCAGGGGACAGGGGGACACTGAAGCTTTCTTT
-	TRBV7-2	TRBJ1-5	TRBD1	CASSPDRGRAGNQPQHF	TGTGCCAGCAGCCCAGACAGGGGGCGGGCAGGGAATCAGCCCCAGCATTTT
-	TRBV27	TRBJ1-2	TRBD1	CASSPTGDPNYGYTF	TGTGCCAGCAGTCCGACAGGGGATCCTAACTATGGCTACACCTTC
-	TRBV9	TRBJ1-1	-	CASSDQNTEAFF	TGTGCCAGCAGCGATCAGAACACTGAAGCTTTCTTT
few	TRBV7-2	TRBJ1-1	-	CASSLGFRETEAFF	TGTGCCAGCAGCTTAGGATTTAGGGAGACTGAAGCTTTCTTT
-	TRBV29-1	TRBJ1-4	-	CSVVWYGYEKLFF	TGCAGCGTTGTTTGGTACGGGTATGAAAAACTGTTTTTT
-	TRBV6-7	TRBJ2-3	TRBD2	CASSTLAGGPDTQYF	TGTGCCAGCAGCACACTAGCGGGGGGGCCAGATACGCAGTATTTT
-	TRBV6-5	TRBJ1-2	-	CASSYSSRGYTF	TGTGCCAGCAGTTACTCGTCGCGTGGCTACACCTTC
-	TRBV6-1	TRBJ1-1	-	CASSANGNTEAFF	TGTGCCAGCAGCGCCAACGGGAACACTGAAGCTTTCTTT
-	TRBV19	TRBJ1-1	-	CASSLQGRSPNTEAFF	TGTGCCAGTAGTCTCCAGGGGCGTAGCCCCAACACTGAAGCTTTCTTT
-	TRBV6-6	TRBJ2-3	-	CASNEQGGDLDTQYF	TGTGCCAGCAACGAGCAAGGAGGGGACTTGGATACGCAGTATTTT
-	TRBV5-1	TRBJ2-5	TRBD2	CASSRTSGGAGRETQYF	TGCGCCAGCAGCCGGACTAGCGGGGGGGCCGGAAGGGAGACCCAGTACTTC
-	TRBV5-1	TRBJ2-7	TRBD1	CASSWGTGGQYEQYF	TGCGCCAGCAGCTGGGGGACAGGGGGTCAGTACGAGCAGTACTTC
-	TRBV2	TRBJ1-5	TRBD1	CASSNRGGRNQPQHF	TGTGCCAGCAGCAACAGGGGGGGTCGCAATCAGCCCCAGCATTTT
-	TRBV12-5	TRBJ1-3	-	CASGLGQPSGNTIYF	TGTGCTAGTGGTCTAGGACAGCCCTCTGGAAACACCATATATTTT
-	TRBV2	TRBJ1-1	-	CASSPREGGSFF	TGTGCCAGCAGCCCGAGGGAGGGGGGTTCTTTCTTT
-	TRBV6-5	TRBJ1-5	TRBD1	CASSYYPGQGNQPQHF	TGTGCCAGCAGTTACTACCCGGGACAGGGGAATCAGCCCCAGCATTTT
-	TRBV11-2	TRBJ1-2	-	CAAGGIYGYTF	TGTGCCGCGGGGGGAATCTATGGCTACACCTTC
-	TRBV4-3	TRBJ1-4	-	CASSQGRGEAEKLFF	TGCGCCAGCAGCCAAGGTAGAGGGGAGGCTGAAAAACTGTTTTTT
-	TRBV2	TRBJ2-7	-	CASLSGHRYEQYF	TGTGCCAGCTTGTCAGGACACCGCTACGAGCAGTACTTC
-	TRBV21-1	TRBJ1-2	-	CASSNRDRESENYGYTF	TGTGCCAGCAGCAACCGGGACAGGGAATCGGAGAACTATGGCTACACCTTC
-	TRBV10-3	TRBJ1-4	-	CAITGGAGEKLFF	TGTGCCATCACCGGGGGGGCTGGTGAAAAACTGTTTTTT
-	TRBV7-9	TRBJ1-2	TRBD1	CSSSLAQGANGYTF	TGTTCCAGCAGCTTAGCACAGGGGGCCAATGGCTACACCTTC
-	TRBV9	TRBJ1-2	-	CASSVGRGDGYTF	TGTGCCAGCAGCGTAGGGCGAGGAGATGGCTACACCTTC
few	TRBV7-9	TRBJ2-7	-	CASSWVSGEGQYF	TGTGCCAGCAGCTGGGTGTCAGGGGAGGGGCAGTACTTC
-	TRBV6-6	TRBJ2-3	-	CASSEGHPGDTQYF	TGTGCCAGCAGTGAGGGCCACCCGGGGGATACGCAGTATTTT
few	TRBV4-2	TRBJ2-1	-	CASSQELREEQFF	TGTGCCAGCAGCCAAGAACTCCGGGAGGAGCAGTTCTTC